The source of this T cell receptor beta chain is a study of cytomegalovirus exposure and HLA in healthy donors. General study findings and limits: Compared with the roughly 670-donor mean, an Asian-associated ancestry cluster reportedly had fewer N-insertions, according to a later analysis.

This clone was detected only a few times. Its specificity is unknown. The PCR made use of 60 Vbeta and 13 Jbeta primers. TCRdb keeps only in-frame clones here, not all; method: immunoSEQ multiplex PCR. This table has about 120,000 clones, around a tenth appearing once. CDR1 is MGHRA and CDR2 is YSYEKL in the germline V gene. V gave up 0 bases and J gave up 7 bases, with 9 bases separating them. The CDR3 spans 13 residues. When sampled, the donors appeared nominally healthy, though they likely had unrecorded immune exposures. Input material: PBMCs. This TCR was recovered from a man aged 30 to 45 in good health and CMV-seronegative. The chain uses TRBV4-1 and TRBJ1-2; the D is unclear. Here the CDR3 reads CASSQDWSPGYTF. The DNA of the CDR3 is TGCGCCAGCAGCCAAGATTGGAGCCCTGGCTACACCTTC.